This T cell receptor beta chain is from a study of OX40 agonist ivuxolimab in advanced cancers. The table came from immunoSEQ multiplex PCR; TCRdb's copy has only in-frame clones and leaves some out. The sample has around 90,000 clones, roughly 91% seen once; the top ten hold around 0.28%. Germline CDR1 reads SGHTS; CDR2 reads YDEGEE. V was clipped by 7 bases and J by 6 bases, with 19 bases between them. The CDR3 spans 14 residues. The specimen was CD4+ or CD8+ T cells sorted from blood, collected in a trial of the OX40 agonist ivuxolimab. This receptor was obtained from an adult with an advanced solid tumor such as melanoma, head and neck, liver or kidney cancer. The rearrangement links TRBV5-8 to TRBJ1-2; maybe TRBD1 (6 bases). CDR3 DNA sequence: TGTGCCAGCTGGACAGTCTCCAGGGGAGATGGCTACACCTTC. Translation gives CASWTVSRGDGYTF. The full variable domain, with the rest looked up from reference TRBV5-8 and TRBJ1-2, is EAGVTQSPTHLIKTRGQQATLRCSPISGHTSVYWYQQALGLGLQFLLWYDEGEERNRGNFPPRFSGRQFPNYSSELNVNALELEDSALYLCASWTVSRGDGYTFGSGTRLTVV.